A single count supports the clone carrying this TCR beta chain. The data are from a study of blood T cell repertoires in COVID-19. Whole-study context: There were acute and convalescent COVID-19 samples, and they came from the United States, Italy and Spain. Sample material is recorded as cDNA or gDNA derived from T cells, B-cell-depleted T cells, or PBMCs.

Authors' analysis steps: For nucleated cells, counts were estimated from reference gene primer amplification. The data were produced by immunoSEQ multiplex PCR, yet TCRdb's version contains in-frame clones alone and is incomplete. The V and J calls and the clone size are those of that table, but D and trimming were determined from the DNA. Of about 260,000 clones listed, roughly 80% are singletons. Germline CDR1 and CDR2: LNHDA and SQIVND (reference sequence). CDR3 length: 17 residues. The ends lost 4 bases at V and 0 bases at J; junction bases unmatched: 6. Recruitment covered about 25 US areas and drew participants whose ages spanned about 18 to 90 years.

The TCR originated in a man aged 25-40 years with acute COVID-19. This chain links TRBV19 with TRBJ1-6, with 7 bases matching TRBD1. Material: PBMCs or T cells enriched from blood (not recorded which). Here the CDR3 reads CASSNRGRSSYNSPLHF. CDR3 in DNA: TGTGCCAGTAGTAACAGGGGACGGAGCTCCTATAATTCACCCCTCCACTTT.